This paragraph covers one T cell receptor beta chain sequence. The sample originates from a study of cytomegalovirus exposure and HLA in healthy donors. The PCR had 60 Vbeta and 13 Jbeta primers. TCRdb keeps only in-frame clones here, not all; method: immunoSEQ multiplex PCR. The sample holds 98,000 or so clones, 65% to 80% seen once. This CDR3 region has 15 residues. Trimming cost V 0 bases and J 7 bases; bases outside gene matches: 4. Germline CDR1 reads ENHRY; CDR2 reads SYGVKD. The rearrangement joins TRBV10-3 to TRBJ1-4; 8 bases line up with TRBD1. This TCR was sampled from a human donor in good health. Sequencing was performed on PBMCs. In DNA form, the CDR3 reads TGTGCCATCAGTGAGTCTGGACAGGGTTTTGAAAAACTGTTTTTT. This translates into CAISESGQGFEKLFF.